This TCR beta chain was captured in a study of OX40 agonist ivuxolimab in advanced cancers. In terms of the full investigation: The costimulatory receptor OX40 (CD134) was targeted by ivuxolimab, a fully human IgG2 agonistic monoclonal antibody. Intravenous ivuxolimab was administered to patients every 2 weeks at six dose levels: 0.01, 0.1, 0.3, 1.5, 3 and 10 mg/kg. Of the roughly 52 patients in dose escalation, some 20 had hepatocellular carcinoma, roughly 15 had melanoma, 9 had renal cell carcinoma and 9 had head and neck cancer. A male proportion of almost 85% and a mean age of around 60 years, ranging from roughly 23 to 90, were recorded for the dose-escalation cohort. Patients were allowed to have had prior anti-PD-1, anti-PD-L1 or anti-CTLA-4 therapy, and around 43% of the dose-escalation patients had been treated with checkpoint inhibitors. Three dose-escalation patients achieved partial responses, one with hepatocellular carcinoma and two with cutaneous melanoma. Peripheral TCRbeta sequencing aimed to test whether ivuxolimab altered TCR sequence diversity and caused clonal T-cell expansion. The paper describes the monotherapy dose-escalation part (N ≈ 52 patients) of the phase I trial of ivuxolimab.

Worth noting for this clone: The specificity of this receptor is unknown. There are no base qualities to consult, and no much larger clone falls within one base.

Broad study findings and their caveats: After ivuxolimab, more expanded clones were found on average in CD8+ T cells than in CD4+ T cells. At doses of 0.1 to 3.0 mg/kg, clonal expansion of both CD4+ and CD8+ blood T cells was observed from baseline to week 6. Low levels of normalized T-cell clonal expansion were also seen in some patients who did not respond. Antigen specificity was not determined for the clonally expanded peripheral T cells. In the 0.1-3.0 mg/kg groups, partial responders had among the lowest normalized peripheral clonal expansion, particularly in CD8+ T cells.

Patients with a history of autoimmune disease or receiving systemic immunosuppression were excluded from the trial. In every dose cohort, peripheral blood was drawn for TCR sequencing at baseline, cycle 4 day 1, and cycle 7 day 1. Samples came from an open-label, multicenter, first-in-human phase I dose-escalation trial of ivuxolimab. Adults with locally advanced or metastatic head and neck squamous cell, hepatocellular, melanoma or renal cell carcinoma were enrolled in the trial. Before TCR sequencing, CD4+ and CD8+ T cells were separately sorted from peripheral blood. For sequencing of the TCRbeta CDR3 region, genomic DNA was extracted from the sorted cells. The immunoSEQ Assay was used to sequence the TCRbeta CDR3 regions. Sourced from immuneACCESS, this table was stored by TCRdb with only in-frame sequences that have V and J called. A share of the clones is absent; for the studies checked, an unresolved V gene accounts for under half, and the remainder has no known explanation. Here the sample has roughly 75,000 clones; over 75% occur a single time. The ten largest account for under 7% of the sample.

The germline V gene gives CDR1 as KGHSY and CDR2 as FQNENV. At the junction V is shortened by 0 bases and J by 6 bases; bases outside the gene matches: 10. Measured from the cysteine to the phenylalanine, the CDR3 is 17 residues long. CDR3 DNA is the only sequence kept; it has 51 bases, read in frame from the first base. The sequencing used CD4+ or CD8+ T cells sorted from blood, collected in a trial of the OX40 agonist ivuxolimab. The clonotype was recovered from an adult with an advanced solid tumor such as melanoma, head and neck, liver or kidney cancer. The V gene is TRBV16 and the J gene is TRBJ1-4, and TRBD1 matches 7 of the central bases. The CDR3 is CASSQSANRGSDEKLFF. The sequence in DNA is TGTGCCAGCAGCCAATCGGCCAACAGGGGTTCTGATGAAAAACTGTTTTTT.